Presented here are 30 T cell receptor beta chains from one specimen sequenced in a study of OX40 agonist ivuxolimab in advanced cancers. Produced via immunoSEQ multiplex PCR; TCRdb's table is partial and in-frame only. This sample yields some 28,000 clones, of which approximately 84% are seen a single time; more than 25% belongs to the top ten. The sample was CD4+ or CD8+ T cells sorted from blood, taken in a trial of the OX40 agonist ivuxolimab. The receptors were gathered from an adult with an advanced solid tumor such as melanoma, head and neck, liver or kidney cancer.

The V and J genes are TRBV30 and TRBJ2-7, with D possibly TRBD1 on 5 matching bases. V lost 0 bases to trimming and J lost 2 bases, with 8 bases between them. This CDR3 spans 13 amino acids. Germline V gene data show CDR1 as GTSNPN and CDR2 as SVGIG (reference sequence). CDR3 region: CAWSVQGPYEQYF. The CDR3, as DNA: TGTGCCTGGAGTGTGCAGGGTCCCTACGAGCAGTACTTC.

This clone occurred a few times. The CDR3 protein is CASTPVGSYEQYF. The CDR3 nucleotides are TGTGCCAGCACCCCGGTCGGTTCCTACGAGCAGTACTTC. This chain links TRBV7-9 with TRBJ2-7; D gene unclear. Germline CDR1 and CDR2: SEHNR and FQNEAQ (reference sequence). The CDR3 covers 13 residues. Between the trimmed V and J ends, which lost 7 bases and 1 base, there was a span of 11 bases.

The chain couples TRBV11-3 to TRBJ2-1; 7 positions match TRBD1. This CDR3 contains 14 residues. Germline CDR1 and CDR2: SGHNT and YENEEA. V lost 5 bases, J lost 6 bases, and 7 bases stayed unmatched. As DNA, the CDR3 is TGTGCCAGCAGCGACTCGGGACAGTCCAATGAGCAGTTCTTC. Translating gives CASSDSGQSNEQFF.

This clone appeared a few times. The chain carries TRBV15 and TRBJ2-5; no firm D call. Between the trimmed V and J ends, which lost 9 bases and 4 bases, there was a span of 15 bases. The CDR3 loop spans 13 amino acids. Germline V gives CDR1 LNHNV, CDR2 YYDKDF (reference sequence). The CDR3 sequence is CATALVAGETQYF. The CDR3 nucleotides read TGTGCCACAGCCCTAGTGGCCGGAGAGACCCAGTACTTC.

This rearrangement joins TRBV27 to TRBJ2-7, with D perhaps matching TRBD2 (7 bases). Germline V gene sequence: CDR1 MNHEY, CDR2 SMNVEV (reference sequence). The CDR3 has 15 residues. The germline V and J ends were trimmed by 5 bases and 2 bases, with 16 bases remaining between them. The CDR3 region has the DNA TGTGCCAGCAGTAGTAGGCGGGGGCTGACCTACGAGCAGTACTTC. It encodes CASSSRRGLTYEQYF.

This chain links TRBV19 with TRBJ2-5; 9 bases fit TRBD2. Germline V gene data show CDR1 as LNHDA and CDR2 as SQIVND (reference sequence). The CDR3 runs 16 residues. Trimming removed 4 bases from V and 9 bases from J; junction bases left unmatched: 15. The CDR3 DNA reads TGTGCCAGTAGTAACCCGTCGAGCGGGGGGCTGTCGCCCCAGTACTTC. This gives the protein CASSNPSSGGLSPQYF.

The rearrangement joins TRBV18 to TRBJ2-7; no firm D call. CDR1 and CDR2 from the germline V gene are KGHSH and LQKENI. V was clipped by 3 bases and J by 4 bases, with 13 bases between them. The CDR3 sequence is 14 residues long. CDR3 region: CASSPSSGWYEQYF. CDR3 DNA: TGTGCCAGCTCACCTTCGAGTGGTTGGTACGAGCAGTACTTC.

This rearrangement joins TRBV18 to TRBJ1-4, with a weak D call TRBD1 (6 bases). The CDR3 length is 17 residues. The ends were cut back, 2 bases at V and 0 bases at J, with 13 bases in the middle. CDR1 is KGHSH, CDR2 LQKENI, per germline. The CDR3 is CASSPGGAGATNEKLFF. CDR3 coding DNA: TGTGCCAGCTCACCAGGGGGCGCGGGTGCAACTAATGAAAAACTGTTTTTT.

As DNA, the CDR3 is TGTGCCAGCAGCTTGGGGCCGGGACAGGGAACGAATGAGCAGTTCTTC. This encodes CASSLGPGQGTNEQFF. V usage is TRBV5-4 and J usage is TRBJ2-1; 9 bases agree with TRBD1. Germline V CDR1 and CDR2: SGHNT, YYREEE (reference sequence). V lost 0 bases and J lost 7; bases outside the gene matches: 8. The CDR3 is made up of 16 amino acids.

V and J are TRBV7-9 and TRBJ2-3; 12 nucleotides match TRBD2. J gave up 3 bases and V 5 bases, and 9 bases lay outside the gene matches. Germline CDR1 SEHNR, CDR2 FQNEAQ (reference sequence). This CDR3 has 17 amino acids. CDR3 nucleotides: TGTGCCAGCAGCAGAGGACTAGCGGGGTACCTTACAGATACGCAGTATTTT. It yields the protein CASSRGLAGYLTDTQYF.

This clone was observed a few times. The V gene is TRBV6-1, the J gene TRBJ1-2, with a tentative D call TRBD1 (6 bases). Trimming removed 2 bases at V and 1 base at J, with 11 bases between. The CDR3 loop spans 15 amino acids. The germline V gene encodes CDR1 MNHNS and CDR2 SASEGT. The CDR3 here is CASSERGASNYGYTF. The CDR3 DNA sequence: TGTGCCAGCAGTGAAAGGGGGGCCAGTAACTATGGCTACACCTTC.

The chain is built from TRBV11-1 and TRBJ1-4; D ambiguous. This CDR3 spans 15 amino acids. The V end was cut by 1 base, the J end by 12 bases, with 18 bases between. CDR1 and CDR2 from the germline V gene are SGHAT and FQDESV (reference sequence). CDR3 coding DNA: TGTGCCAGCAGCTTAGGGGAGCCCGATGTAGGAGAACTGTTTTTT. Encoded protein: CASSLGEPDVGELFF.

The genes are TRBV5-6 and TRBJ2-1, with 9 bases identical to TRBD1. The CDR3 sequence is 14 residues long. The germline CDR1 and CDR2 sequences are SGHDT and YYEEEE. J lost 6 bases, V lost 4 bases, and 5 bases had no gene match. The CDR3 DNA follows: TGTGCCAGCAGCCCGGGACAGGGCCTCAATGAGCAGTTCTTC. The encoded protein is CASSPGQGLNEQFF.

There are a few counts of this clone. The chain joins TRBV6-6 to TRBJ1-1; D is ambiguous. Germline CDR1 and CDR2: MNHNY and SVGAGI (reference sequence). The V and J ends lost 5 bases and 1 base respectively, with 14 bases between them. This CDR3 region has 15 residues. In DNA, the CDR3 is TGTGCCAGCAGTATCCTAGTCGAGAAGAACACTGAAGCTTTCTTT. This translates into CASSILVEKNTEAFF.

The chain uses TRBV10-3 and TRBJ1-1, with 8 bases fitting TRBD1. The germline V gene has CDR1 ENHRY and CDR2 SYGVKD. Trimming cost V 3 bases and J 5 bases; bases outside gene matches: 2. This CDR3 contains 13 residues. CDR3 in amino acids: CAISEQGGTEAFF. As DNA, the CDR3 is TGTGCCATCAGTGAACAGGGGGGGACTGAAGCTTTCTTT.

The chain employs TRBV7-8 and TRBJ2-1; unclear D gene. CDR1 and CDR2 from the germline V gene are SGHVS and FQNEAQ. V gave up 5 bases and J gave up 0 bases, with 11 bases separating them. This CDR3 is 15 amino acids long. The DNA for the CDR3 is TGTGCCAGCAGCCCGAGCCCTAGCTCCTACAATGAGCAGTTCTTC. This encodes CASSPSPSSYNEQFF. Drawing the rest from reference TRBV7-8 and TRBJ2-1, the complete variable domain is GAGVSQSPRYKVAKRGQDVALRCDPISGHVSLFWYQQALGQGPEFLTYFQNEAQLDKSGLPSDRFFAERPEGSVSTLKIQRTQQEDSAVYLCASSPSPSSYNEQFFGPGTRLTVL.

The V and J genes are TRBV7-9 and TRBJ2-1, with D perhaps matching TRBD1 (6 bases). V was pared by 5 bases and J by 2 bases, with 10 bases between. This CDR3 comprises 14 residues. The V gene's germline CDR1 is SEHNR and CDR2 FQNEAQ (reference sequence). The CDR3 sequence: CASSLSGAYNEQFF. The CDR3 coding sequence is TGTGCCAGCAGCCTATCAGGGGCCTACAATGAGCAGTTCTTC. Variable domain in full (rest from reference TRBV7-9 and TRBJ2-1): DTGVSQNPRHKITKRGQNVTFRCDPISEHNRLYWYRQTLGQGPEFLTYFQNEAQLEKSRLLSDRFSAERPKGSFSTLEIQRTEQGDSAMYLCASSLSGAYNEQFFGPGTRLTVL.

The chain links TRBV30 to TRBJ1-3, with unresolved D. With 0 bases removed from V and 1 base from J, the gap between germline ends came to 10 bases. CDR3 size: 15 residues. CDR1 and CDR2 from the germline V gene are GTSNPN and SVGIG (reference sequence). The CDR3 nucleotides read TGTGCCTGGAGTGTTGGCCCGGGATCTGGAAACACCATATATTTT. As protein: CAWSVGPGSGNTIYF.

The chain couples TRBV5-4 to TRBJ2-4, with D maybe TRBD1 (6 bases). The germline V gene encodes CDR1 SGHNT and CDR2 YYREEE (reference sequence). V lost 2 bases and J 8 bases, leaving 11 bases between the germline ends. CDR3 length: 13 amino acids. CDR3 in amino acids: CASSFRGGDIQYF. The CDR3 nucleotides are TGTGCCAGCAGCTTCAGGGGTGGAGACATTCAGTACTTC.

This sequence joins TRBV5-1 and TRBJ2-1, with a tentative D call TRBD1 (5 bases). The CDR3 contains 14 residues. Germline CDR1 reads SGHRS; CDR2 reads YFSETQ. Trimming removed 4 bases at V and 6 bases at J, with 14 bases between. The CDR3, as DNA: TGCGCCAGCAGCCCCGAAGGGGCAACCAATGAGCAGTTCTTC. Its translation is CASSPEGATNEQFF.

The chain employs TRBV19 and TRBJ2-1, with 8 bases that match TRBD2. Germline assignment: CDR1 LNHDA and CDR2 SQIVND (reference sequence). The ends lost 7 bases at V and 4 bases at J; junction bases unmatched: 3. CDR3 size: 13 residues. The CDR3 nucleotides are TGTGCCAGTACCGGGGGGGCTTACAATGAGCAGTTCTTC. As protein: CASTGGAYNEQFF.

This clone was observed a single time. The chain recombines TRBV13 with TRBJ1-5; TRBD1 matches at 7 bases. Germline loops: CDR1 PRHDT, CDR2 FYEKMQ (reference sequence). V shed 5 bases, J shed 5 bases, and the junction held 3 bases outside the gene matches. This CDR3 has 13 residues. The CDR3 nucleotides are TGTGCCAGCAGCCTGGGACAGCATCAGCCCCAGCATTTT. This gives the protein CASSLGQHQPQHF.

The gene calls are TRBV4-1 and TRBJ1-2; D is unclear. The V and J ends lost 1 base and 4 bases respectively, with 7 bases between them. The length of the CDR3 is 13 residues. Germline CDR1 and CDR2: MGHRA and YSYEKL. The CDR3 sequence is CASSQALAYGYTF. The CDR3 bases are TGCGCCAGCAGCCAAGCGTTGGCCTATGGCTACACCTTC.

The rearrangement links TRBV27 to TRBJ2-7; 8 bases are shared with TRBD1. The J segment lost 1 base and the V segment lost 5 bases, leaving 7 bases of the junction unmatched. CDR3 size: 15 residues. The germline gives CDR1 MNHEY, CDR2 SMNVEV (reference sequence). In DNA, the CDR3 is TGTGCCAGCAGTCACGGACAGGGTGGGTCCTACGAGCAGTACTTC. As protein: CASSHGQGGSYEQYF.

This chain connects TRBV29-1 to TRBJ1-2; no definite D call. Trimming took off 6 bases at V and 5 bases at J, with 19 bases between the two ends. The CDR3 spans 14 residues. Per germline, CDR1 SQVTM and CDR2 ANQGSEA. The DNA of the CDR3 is TGCAGCGTCGTCCCGAGACAACCAGTTTATGGCTACACCTTC. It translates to CSVVPRQPVYGYTF.

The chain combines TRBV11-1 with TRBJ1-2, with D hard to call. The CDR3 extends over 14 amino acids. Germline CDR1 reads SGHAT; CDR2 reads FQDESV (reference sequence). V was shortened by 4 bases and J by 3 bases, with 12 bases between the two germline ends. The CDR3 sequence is CASSSPRDDYGYTF. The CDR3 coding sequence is TGTGCCAGCAGCTCTCCTCGCGACGACTATGGCTACACCTTC.

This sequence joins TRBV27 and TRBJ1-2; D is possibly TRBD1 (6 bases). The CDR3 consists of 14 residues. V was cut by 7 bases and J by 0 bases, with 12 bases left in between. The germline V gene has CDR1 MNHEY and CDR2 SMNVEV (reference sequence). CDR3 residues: CASISRGPNYGYTF. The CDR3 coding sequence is TGTGCCAGCATTTCTCGGGGGCCTAACTATGGCTACACCTTC.

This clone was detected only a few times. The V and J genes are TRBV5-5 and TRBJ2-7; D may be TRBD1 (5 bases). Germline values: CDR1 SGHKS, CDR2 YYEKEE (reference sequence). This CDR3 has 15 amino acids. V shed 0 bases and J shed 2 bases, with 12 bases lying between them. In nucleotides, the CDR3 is TGTGCCAGCAGCTTGGGGCAGGGTTTACCCTACGAGCAGTACTTC. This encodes CASSLGQGLPYEQYF.

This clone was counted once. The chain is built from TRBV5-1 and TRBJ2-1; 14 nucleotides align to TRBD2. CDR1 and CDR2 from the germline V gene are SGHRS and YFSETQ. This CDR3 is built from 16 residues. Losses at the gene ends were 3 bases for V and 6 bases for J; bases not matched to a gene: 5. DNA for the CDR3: TGCGCCAGCAGCTCCTGGACTAGCGGGGGGATCAATGAGCAGTTCTTC. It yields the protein CASSSWTSGGINEQFF. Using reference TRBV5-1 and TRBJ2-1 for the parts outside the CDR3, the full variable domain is KAGVTQTPRYLIKTRGQQVTLSCSPISGHRSVSWYQQTPGQGLQFLFEYFSETQRNKGNFPGRFSGRQFSNSRSEMNVSTLELGDSALYLCASSSWTSGGINEQFFGPGTRLTVL.

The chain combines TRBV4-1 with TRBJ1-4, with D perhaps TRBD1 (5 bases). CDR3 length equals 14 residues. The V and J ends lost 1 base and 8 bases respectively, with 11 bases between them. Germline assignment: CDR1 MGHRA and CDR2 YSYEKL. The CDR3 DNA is TGCGCCAGCAGCCAAGGGGAAGGGACCGAAAAACTGTTTTTT. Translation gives CASSQGEGTEKLFF.